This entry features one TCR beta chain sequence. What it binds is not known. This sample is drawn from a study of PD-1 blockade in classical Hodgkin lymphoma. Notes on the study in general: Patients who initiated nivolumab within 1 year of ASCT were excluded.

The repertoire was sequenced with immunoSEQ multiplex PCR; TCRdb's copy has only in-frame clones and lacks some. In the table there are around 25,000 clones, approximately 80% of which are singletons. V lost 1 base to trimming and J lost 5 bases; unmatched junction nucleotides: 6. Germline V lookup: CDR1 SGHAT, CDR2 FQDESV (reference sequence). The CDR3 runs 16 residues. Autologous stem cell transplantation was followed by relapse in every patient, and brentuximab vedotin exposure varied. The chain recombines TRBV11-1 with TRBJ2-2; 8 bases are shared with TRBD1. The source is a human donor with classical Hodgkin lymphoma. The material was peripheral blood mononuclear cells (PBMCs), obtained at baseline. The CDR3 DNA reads TGTGCCAGCAGCTTAGTGATGCAGGGGGCAACCGGGGAGCTGTTTTTT. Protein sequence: CASSLVMQGATGELFF.